The following is a TCR beta chain sequence with its context. The CDR3 contains 16 residues. The ends lost 3 bases at V and 6 bases at J; junction bases unmatched: 5. Library preparation (for TCRbeta) was performed with unique molecular identifiers. TCRdb re-called the PCR reads with MiXCR, one entry per CDR3 protein. This sample carries 450,000 to 500,000 distinct CDR3 sequences, around 13% of them seen once, and the ten largest clones take 4.5% to 6%. This record belongs to a study of T-cell reconstitution after alpha-beta-depleted transplantation in children. V gene TRBV12-3 or TRBV12-4 combines with J gene TRBJ2-2; 12 bases are a match to TRBD2. The source of this sequence is a human donor who donated a stem cell graft to a child with combined immunodeficiency. The sample here was PBMCs from the stem cell graft donor, taken from the stem cell graft. The CDR3 loop is CASSFSTSGGAGELFF. The CDR3 bases are TGTGCCAGCAGTTTCTCGACTAGCGGGGGAGCCGGGGAGCTGTTTTTT.